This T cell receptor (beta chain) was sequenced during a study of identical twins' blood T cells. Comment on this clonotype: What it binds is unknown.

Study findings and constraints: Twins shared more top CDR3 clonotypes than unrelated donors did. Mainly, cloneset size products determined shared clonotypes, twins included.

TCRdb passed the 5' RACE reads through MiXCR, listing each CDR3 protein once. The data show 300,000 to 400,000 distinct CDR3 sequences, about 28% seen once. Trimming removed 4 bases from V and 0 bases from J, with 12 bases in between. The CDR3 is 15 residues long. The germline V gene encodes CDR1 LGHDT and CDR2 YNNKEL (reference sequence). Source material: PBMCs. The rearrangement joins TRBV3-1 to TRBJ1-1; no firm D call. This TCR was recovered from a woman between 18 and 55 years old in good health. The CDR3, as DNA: TGTGCCAGCAGCCGCCGCACCACAGTGAACACTGAAGCTTTCTTT. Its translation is CASSRRTTVNTEAFF.